This TCR beta chain was documented in a study of blood T cell repertoires in COVID-19. V lost 1 base and J 2 bases, leaving 9 bases between the germline ends. Germline V gene lookup returns CDR1 SGHTA and CDR2 FQGNSA. This CDR3 comprises 16 residues. This clone was counted only a few times. Assay: immunoSEQ multiplex PCR; the TCRdb copy retains only in-frame clones and omits some. Seen here are 250,000 or so clones, 88% observed once, and the top ten hold roughly 0.8%. The TCR originated in a woman in her twenties or thirties with acute or convalescent COVID-19. Sequencing used peripheral blood. J is TRBJ2-6 and V is TRBV7-2, with D perhaps matching TRBD2 (6 bases). In DNA form, the CDR3 reads TGTGCCAGCAGCTTAGGTGGGACTCCTGGGGCCAACGTCCTGACTTTC. Translation gives CASSLGGTPGANVLTF.